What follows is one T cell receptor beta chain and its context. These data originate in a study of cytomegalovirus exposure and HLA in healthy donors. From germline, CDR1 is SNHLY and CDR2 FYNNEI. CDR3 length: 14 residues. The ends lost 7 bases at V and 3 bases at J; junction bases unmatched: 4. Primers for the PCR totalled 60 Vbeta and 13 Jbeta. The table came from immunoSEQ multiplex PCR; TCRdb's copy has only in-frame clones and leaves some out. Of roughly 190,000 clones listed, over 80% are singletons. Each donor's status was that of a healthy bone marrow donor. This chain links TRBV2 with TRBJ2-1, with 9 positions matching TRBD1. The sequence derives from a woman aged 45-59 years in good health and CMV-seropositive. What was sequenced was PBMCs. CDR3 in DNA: TGTGCCAGCAAGCCGGGACAGGGCTACAATGAGCAGTTCTTC. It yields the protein CASKPGQGYNEQFF.